This is a list of T cell receptor beta chains from one sample in a study of blood T cell repertoires in COVID-19. The data were produced by immunoSEQ multiplex PCR, yet TCRdb's version contains in-frame clones alone and is incomplete. The sample yields 100,000 to 150,000 clones, approximately 87% seen once. Input material: peripheral blood. Every receptor here comes from an older man who had recovered from COVID-19. CDR3s include the opening cysteine and the closing phenylalanine or tryptophan. Fields, in order: J gene, D gene, V gene, clone size, CDR3 protein, CDR3 DNA. A D gene is named only where the DNA matches it firmly. Part of the rows lack a size; the others show once, few, many or a class for expanded clones.

TRBJ1-2 - TRBV28 - CASSQNHRARGYTF TGTGCCAGCAGTCAGAACCACAGGGCCCGCGGCTACACCTTC
TRBJ2-2 TRBD2 TRBV25-1 - CASTPGSGEIGELFF TGTGCCAGCACCCCGGGCAGCGGGGAGATCGGGGAGCTGTTTTTT
TRBJ2-2 - TRBV21-1 - CASSKERLAGVGTGELFF TGTGCCAGCAGCAAAGAGCGACTAGCGGGAGTTGGTACCGGGGAGCTGTTTTTT
TRBJ1-5 TRBD1 TRBV5-8 once CASSPRTGIQPQHF TGTGCCAGCAGCCCCCGGACAGGCATTCAGCCCCAGCATTTT
TRBJ2-3 - TRBV5-1 - CASSPAGPFDTQYF TGCGCCAGCAGCCCGGCGGGGCCTTTTGATACGCAGTATTTT
TRBJ1-1 - TRBV29-1 - CSVVGASRGGTEAFF TGCAGCGTTGTTGGGGCTAGTAGGGGGGGCACTGAAGCTTTCTTT
TRBJ1-4 - TRBV27 - CASSPRLLDGEKLFF TGTGCCAGCAGTCCCCGACTCCTGGATGGTGAAAAACTGTTTTTT
TRBJ1-3 TRBD1 TRBV28 - CASSDRDTDTIYF TGTGCCAGCAGTGACAGGGATACAGACACCATATATTTT
TRBJ1-1 - TRBV5-6 - CASSLEKLNTEAFF TGTGCCAGCAGCTTAGAGAAGTTAAACACTGAAGCTTTCTTT
TRBJ2-7 TRBD2 TRBV10-2 once CASSELAGGNEQYF TGCGCCAGCAGTGAGTTGGCGGGGGGAAACGAGCAGTACTTC
TRBJ1-1 TRBD1 TRBV28 - CASRVQGGNTEAFF TGTGCCAGCAGAGTCCAGGGGGGGAACACTGAAGCTTTCTTT
TRBJ1-5 - TRBV28 - CASEPTNQPQHF TGTGCCAGCGAGCCTACCAATCAGCCCCAGCATTTT
TRBJ2-5 TRBD2 TRBV5-1 - CASSPGTSGTQETQYF TGCGCCAGCAGCCCCGGGACTAGCGGGACCCAAGAGACCCAGTACTTC
TRBJ1-5 - TRBV4-1 - CASSQTRNQPQHF TGCGCCAGCAGCCAGACAAGGAATCAGCCCCAGCATTTT
TRBJ2-3 - TRBV5-4 - CASRRGASTDTQYF TGTGCCAGCAGACGGGGGGCTAGCACAGATACGCAGTATTTT
TRBJ2-5 TRBD2 TRBV28 - CASSLLSGRSRETQYF TGTGCCAGCAGCCTCCTTAGCGGGAGATCAAGGGAGACCCAGTACTTC
TRBJ2-7 TRBD1 TRBV5-1 - CASQQGDRGYEQYF TGCGCCAGCCAGCAGGGGGACAGGGGCTACGAGCAGTACTTC
TRBJ1-6 - TRBV28 - CASRRFGNSPLHF TGTGCCAGCAGGAGGTTCGGGAATTCACCCCTCCACTTT
TRBJ2-1 TRBD2 TRBV5-6 once CASSLVTSGDHNEQFF TGTGCCAGCAGCTTGGTGACTAGCGGGGATCACAATGAGCAGTTCTTC
TRBJ1-6 - TRBV15 few CATSRDLQGFSPLHF TGTGCCACCAGCAGAGATTTACAGGGTTTCTCACCCCTCCACTTT
TRBJ1-5 - TRBV6-5 - CATTQGGQPQHF TGTGCAACTACTCAAGGGGGTCAGCCCCAGCATTTT
TRBJ1-1 - TRBV29-1 once CSVEERGFTEAFF TGCAGCGTTGAAGAACGAGGGTTCACTGAAGCTTTCTTT
TRBJ1-1 - TRBV5-1 - CASSLATGTNTEAFF TGCGCCAGCAGCTTGGCTACAGGGACGAACACTGAAGCTTTCTTT
TRBJ1-1 TRBD1 TRBV5-1 - CASSPTGDTEAFF TGCGCCAGCAGCCCGACAGGGGATACTGAAGCTTTCTTT
TRBJ1-4 - TRBV18 - CASSERGSGEKLFF TGTGCCAGCTCCGAAAGGGGAAGTGGTGAAAAACTGTTTTTT
TRBJ1-1 - TRBV5-1 - CASSLEQGTGDTEAFF TGCGCCAGCAGCTTGGAACAGGGCACGGGCGACACTGAAGCTTTCTTT
TRBJ2-1 - TRBV5-1 few CASSNPGLKGNEQFF TGCGCCAGCAGCAACCCGGGACTGAAGGGCAATGAGCAGTTCTTC
TRBJ1-1 TRBD1 TRBV2 once CASTRSTGGGTEAFF TGTGCCAGCACCAGGTCGACAGGGGGCGGCACTGAAGCTTTCTTT
TRBJ1-4 - TRBV30 - CAWTAGRGLFF TGTGCCTGGACTGCGGGGAGGGGACTGTTTTTT
TRBJ1-2 TRBD1 TRBV5-1 - CASSLRQGADYGYTF TGCGCCAGCAGCTTGCGACAGGGGGCCGACTATGGCTACACCTTC
TRBJ2-7 TRBD1 TRBV5-4 - CASSLAYRGRQYF TGTGCCAGCAGCTTGGCCTACAGGGGCCGACAGTACTTC
TRBJ1-4 - TRBV6-4 - CASSDSRQLANEKLFF TGTGCCAGCAGTGACTCGAGGCAGCTGGCTAATGAAAAACTGTTTTTT
TRBJ2-7 - TRBV5-1 - CASSYRDTYEQYF TGCGCCAGCAGCTACCGGGACACCTACGAGCAGTACTTC
TRBJ1-4 TRBD1 TRBV5-1 - CASSAGTVQGDEKLFF TGCGCCAGCAGCGCCGGGACAGTTCAAGGTGATGAAAAACTGTTTTTT
TRBJ1-2 - TRBV3-1/TRBV3-2 once CASSLLWGGDGYTF TGTGCCAGCAGCCTGCTTTGGGGGGGGGATGGCTACACCTTC
TRBJ2-7 TRBD2 TRBV9 - CASSVHTSGGTYEQYF TGTGCCAGCAGCGTGCACACTAGCGGGGGAACCTACGAGCAGTACTTC
TRBJ2-1 - TRBV30 - CAWSPTGEYLNEQFF TGTGCCTGGAGTCCAACGGGGGAATACCTCAATGAGCAGTTCTTC
TRBJ1-1 TRBD1 TRBV18 - CASSPQGEKTGAFF TGTGCCAGCTCACCGCAGGGGGAAAAGACGGGAGCTTTCTTT
TRBJ1-3 TRBD1 TRBV7-9 - CASSLFGAGQGHF TGTGCCAGCAGCTTATTTGGCGCGGGACAGGGTCATTTT
TRBJ2-3 TRBD1 TRBV30 - CAWKGTGGMTSTDTQYF TGTGCCTGGAAAGGGACAGGGGGTATGACTAGCACAGATACGCAGTATTTT
TRBJ2-5 TRBD2 TRBV5-6 once CASSRGGTQYF TGTGCCAGCAGCCGGGGGGGGACCCAGTACTTC
TRBJ2-3 - TRBV7-2 - CASSSRGPSGPGDTQYF TGTGCCAGCAGCTCCAGGGGTCCTAGCGGCCCGGGAGATACGCAGTATTTT
TRBJ2-7 - TRBV15 - CATSRGAGPRSYEQYF TGTGCCACCAGCAGAGGGGCGGGACCCCGTTCCTACGAGCAGTACTTC
TRBJ1-1 - TRBV21-1 few CASQSPRAVTEAFF TGTGCCAGCCAATCCCCCAGGGCGGTCACTGAAGCTTTCTTT
TRBJ1-4 - TRBV28 - CASSPGTNEKLFF TGTGCCAGCAGTCCCGGAACTAATGAAAAACTGTTTTTT
TRBJ1-1 - TRBV7-2 - CASSLAVALQGTEAFF TGTGCCAGCAGCTTAGCGGTCGCGCTACAGGGCACTGAAGCTTTCTTT
TRBJ2-7 TRBD2 TRBV5-4 few CASSLGVGKRENEQYF TGTGCCAGCAGCTTGGGGGTAGGGAAGCGGGAGAACGAGCAGTACTTC
TRBJ1-3 TRBD1 TRBV14 - CASSRDRASGNTIYF TGTGCCAGCAGCCGGGACAGGGCCTCTGGAAACACCATATATTTT
TRBJ1-1 - TRBV5-1 - CASSLNTLNTEAFF TGCGCCAGCAGCTTGAACACCCTGAACACTGAAGCTTTCTTT
TRBJ1-1 TRBD1 TRBV5-1 - CASSLANADRDGAFF TGCGCCAGCAGCTTGGCCAATGCGGACAGGGATGGAGCTTTCTTT
TRBJ2-7 TRBD1 TRBV6-6 - CASSYSRGLHEQYF TGTGCCAGCAGTTACTCCAGGGGGCTCCACGAGCAGTACTTC
TRBJ1-3 - TRBV2 - CASTEGGAGNTIYF TGTGCCAGCACCGAGGGGGGGGCTGGAAACACCATATATTTT
TRBJ1-5 - TRBV6-2/TRBV6-3 - CASSRGTAAPNQPQHF TGTGCCAGCAGCCGCGGGACGGCCGCCCCCAATCAGCCCCAGCATTTT
TRBJ2-2 - TRBV6-4 - CASRVLQNTGELFF TGTGCCAGCAGAGTCTTACAAAACACCGGGGAGCTGTTTTTT